The 26 T cell receptor beta chains below come from one sample, sequenced in a study of blood T cell repertoires in COVID-19. Sequencing was performed with immunoSEQ multiplex PCR; in TCRdb, only in-frame clones are kept and a portion is missing. The table lists 150,000 to 190,000 clones, 76% of them singletons. Sample: peripheral blood. The receptors here all came from a woman older than 75 with acute or convalescent COVID-19.

This rearrangement joins TRBV30 to TRBJ2-7; D may be TRBD1 (5 bases). V was cut by 3 bases and J by 7 bases, with 22 bases left in between. CDR3 length: 15 amino acids. The germline V gene encodes CDR1 GTSNPN and CDR2 SVGIG (reference sequence). The CDR3 spells CAWSRLSGAVGEQYF. The CDR3, as DNA: TGTGCCTGGAGCCGTCTGAGTGGGGCCGTCGGAGAGCAGTACTTC.

The chain has TRBV19 and TRBJ1-2; 8 nucleotides line up with TRBD1. This CDR3 contains 14 residues. With 6 bases clipped from V and 7 bases from J, the junction kept 10 bases outside the gene matches. Germline loops: CDR1 LNHDA, CDR2 SQIVND (reference sequence). CDR3 protein: CASRPPGQAGGYTF. The CDR3 coding sequence is TGTGCCAGTAGGCCTCCGGGACAGGCGGGTGGCTACACCTTC.

The chain links TRBV5-1 to TRBJ2-7, with D perhaps matching TRBD1 (6 bases). The germline V gene has CDR1 SGHRS and CDR2 YFSETQ. The CDR3 length is 13 residues. V was clipped by 1 base and J by 1 base, with 6 bases between them. DNA for the CDR3: TGCGCCAGCAGCTTGCAGGGGTCCTACGAGCAGTACTTC. This gives the protein CASSLQGSYEQYF.

The rearrangement links TRBV10-1 to TRBJ2-3; 8 bases line up with TRBD2. This CDR3 is built from 16 residues. The junction had 5 bases not matched to a gene; V was cut back by 2 bases and J by 1 base. Germline CDR1 reads WNHNN; CDR2 reads SYGVQD (reference sequence). The DNA for the CDR3 is TGCGCCAGCAGTGAGGGTAGCGGGACGGGCACAGATACGCAGTATTTT. This translates into CASSEGSGTGTDTQYF.

The chain couples TRBV19 to TRBJ2-7, with D unresolved. This CDR3 contains 13 residues. CDR1 is LNHDA and CDR2 is SQIVND in the germline V gene (reference sequence). Trimming left V 4 bases short and J 1 base short, with 8 bases between. CDR3 sequence reads: CASSTRFSYEQYF. The DNA of the CDR3 is TGTGCCAGTAGTACCCGTTTTTCCTACGAGCAGTACTTC.

The CDR3 sequence is CASSQGTGGLSGYTF. DNA of the CDR3: TGTGCCAGTTCCCAAGGGACAGGGGGCCTCAGTGGCTACACCTTC. The chain has TRBV19 and TRBJ1-2; the match to TRBD1 covers 12 bases. J lost 7 bases, V lost 8 bases, and 11 bases had no gene match. Germline V gene data show CDR1 as LNHDA and CDR2 as SQIVND (reference sequence). This CDR3 is 15 amino acids long.

This chain connects TRBV4-1 to TRBJ1-2; 10 positions match TRBD1. CDR1 and CDR2 (germline): MGHRA, YSYEKL. CDR3 size: 15 residues. Unmatched junction bases numbered 5, after V lost 1 base and J lost 6 bases. The chain's CDR3 is CASSQGGTGVDGYTF. CDR3 DNA sequence: TGCGCCAGCAGCCAAGGAGGGACAGGGGTCGATGGCTACACCTTC.

The V call is TRBV18, the J call TRBJ2-7; weak D call: TRBD2 (6 bases). Trimming took 4 bases from V and 5 from J, leaving 24 bases between them. CDR1 is KGHSH and CDR2 is LQKENI in the germline V gene. This CDR3 has 17 residues. CDR3 nucleotide sequence: TGTGCCAGCTCACAGCTCACAAGGGGCCCGCGGGGCCACGAGCAGTACTTC. Translated, it gives CASSQLTRGPRGHEQYF.

This clone was observed at least ten times. The chain recombines TRBV9 with TRBJ1-1, with 8 bases fitting TRBD1. J lost 5 bases, V lost 0 bases, and 6 bases had no gene match. This CDR3 region has 15 residues. Germline V CDR1 and CDR2: SGDLS, YYNGEE. CDR3 region: CASSVVTGGRTEAFF. In nucleotides, the CDR3 is TGTGCCAGCAGCGTAGTTACAGGGGGGAGGACTGAAGCTTTCTTT.

This chain links TRBV14 with TRBJ1-3; D is undetermined. Between the trimmed V and J ends, which lost 0 bases and 9 bases, there was a span of 18 bases. This CDR3 is built from 16 residues. CDR1 is SGHDN, CDR2 FVKESK, per germline. CDR3 region: CASSQDFTHSGGTIYF. CDR3 sequence (DNA): TGTGCCAGCAGCCAAGATTTTACCCACTCTGGAGGCACCATATATTTT. The full variable domain, with the rest looked up from reference TRBV14 and TRBJ1-3, is EAGVTQFPSHSVIEKGQTVTLRCDPISGHDNLYWYRRVMGKEIKFLLHFVKESKQDESGMPNNRFLAERTGGTYSTLKVQPAELEDSGVYFCASSQDFTHSGGTIYFGEGSWLTVV.

This chain uses TRBV27 with TRBJ2-1, with D uncertain. Per the germline V gene, CDR1 is MNHEY and CDR2 is SMNVEV (reference sequence). Trimming removed 6 bases from V and 6 bases from J, with 15 bases in between. CDR3 length: 14 amino acids. For the CDR3, the DNA is TGTGCCAGCAGCCCCCTAGAAGGTGGCAATGAGCAGTTCTTC. Its translation: CASSPLEGGNEQFF.

The gene calls are TRBV20-1 and TRBJ1-2; possibly TRBD1 for D (5 bases). The CDR3 totals 12 residues. Germline V gene sequence: CDR1 DFQATT, CDR2 SNEGSKA (reference sequence). V was clipped by 3 bases and J by 3 bases, with 8 bases between them. The CDR3 DNA sequence: TGCAGTGCTAGTCCGGGGGACTATGGCTACACCTTC. This sequence encodes CSASPGDYGYTF.

V usage is TRBV20-1 and J usage is TRBJ2-7, with 10 positions matching TRBD1. The CDR3 has 15 amino acids. V was clipped by 3 bases and J by 6 bases; unmatched bases: 11. Germline CDR1 and CDR2: DFQATT and SNEGSKA (reference sequence). CDR3 loop: CSASLQGQGIGEQYF. In DNA form, the CDR3 reads TGCAGTGCTAGTTTACAGGGACAGGGGATCGGCGAGCAGTACTTC.

This chain connects TRBV7-2 to TRBJ1-6, with D possibly being TRBD1 (6 bases). The ends were cut back, 1 base at V and 7 bases at J, with 11 bases in the middle. CDR1 and CDR2 from the germline V gene are SGHTA and FQGNSA. The CDR3 extends over 15 amino acids. The CDR3 nucleotides are TGTGCCAGCAGCTTAGATCCAGGGGACAATTCACCCCTCCACTTT. Encoded protein: CASSLDPGDNSPLHF.

The V gene is TRBV14, the J gene TRBJ2-7; 7 bases map to TRBD1. With V trimmed by 4 bases and J by 2 bases, 5 bases remained unmatched. CDR3 length: 14 amino acids. Germline lookup yields CDR1 SGHDN and CDR2 FVKESK. CDR3 loop: CASSPRQGPYEQYF. Written as DNA, the CDR3 is TGTGCCAGCAGCCCCCGACAGGGTCCCTACGAGCAGTACTTC.

Only one count was recorded for this clone. This chain links TRBV6-1 with TRBJ2-3, with 10 bases fitting TRBD2. V lost 2 bases, J lost 3 bases, and 8 bases stayed unmatched. Germline-derived CDR1 and CDR2 are MNHNS and SASEGT. The CDR3 sequence is 17 residues long. CDR3: CASSETPTSGDTDTQYF. The CDR3 DNA reads TGTGCCAGCAGTGAAACCCCCACTAGCGGGGATACAGATACGCAGTATTTT.

This clone was seen a handful of times. The rearrangement uses TRBV10-3 and TRBJ2-3; TRBD1 matches 7 bases. The germline CDR1 and CDR2 sequences are ENHRY and SYGVKD. The CDR3 totals 17 residues. Germline trimming cut 6 bases from V and 0 bases from J; bases unmatched to any gene: 12. CDR3 sequence: CAIRQGKSQKSTDTQYF. The CDR3 region has the DNA TGTGCCATCAGACAGGGGAAGAGTCAAAAGAGCACAGATACGCAGTATTTT.

In this sample, this clone turned up a few times. The chain links TRBV9 to TRBJ1-4; 9 bases fit TRBD1. This CDR3 region has 14 residues. Germline assignment: CDR1 SGDLS and CDR2 YYNGEE. The junction had 2 bases not matched to a gene; V was cut back by 3 bases and J by 5 bases. The CDR3 here is CASSAGTGNEKLFF. For the CDR3, the DNA is TGTGCCAGCAGCGCCGGGACAGGGAATGAAAAACTGTTTTTT.

This rearrangement joins TRBV10-3 to TRBJ2-3; TRBD2 matches 14 bases. Losses at the gene ends were 5 bases for V and 5 bases for J; bases not matched to a gene: 9. This CDR3 spans 17 amino acids. Germline values: CDR1 ENHRY, CDR2 SYGVKD. The CDR3, as DNA: TGTGCCATCAGTCCGGGACTAGCGGGAGAGAGGGGAGATACGCAGTATTTT. Amino acids: CAISPGLAGERGDTQYF.

This chain joins TRBV29-1 and TRBJ1-3, with D perhaps TRBD1 (6 bases). CDR1 is SQVTM, CDR2 ANQGSEA, per germline. Trimming left V 2 bases short and J 5 bases short, with 13 bases between. The CDR3 is 14 amino acids. The CDR3 coding sequence is TGCAGCGTTGAAATACCAGGGGCTAGAAACACCATATATTTT. It yields the protein CSVEIPGARNTIYF. Looking up the rest from reference TRBV29-1 and TRBJ1-3 gives the full variable domain: SAVISQKPSRDICQRGTSLTIQCQVDSQVTMMFWYRQQPGQSLTLIATANQGSEATYESGFVIDKFPISRPNLTFSTLTVSNMSPEDSSIYLCSVEIPGARNTIYFGEGSWLTVV.

The chain recombines TRBV6-1 with TRBJ2-5; no reliable D call. Trimming cost V 2 bases and J 0 bases, with 4 bases left between them. This CDR3 comprises 13 residues. Germline V gene sequence: CDR1 MNHNS, CDR2 SASEGT. CDR3 DNA: TGTGCCAGCAGTGAACGGTACCAAGAGACCCAGTACTTC. Translation gives CASSERYQETQYF.

This sequence joins TRBV7-8 and TRBJ1-6; maybe TRBD1 (6 bases). CDR3 size: 15 residues. Per germline, CDR1 SGHVS and CDR2 FQNEAQ. V lost 1 base to trimming and J lost 8 bases, with 12 bases between them. CDR3 residues: CASSLVGTRDSPLHF. In DNA form, the CDR3 reads TGTGCCAGCAGCTTAGTAGGGACACGAGATTCACCCCTCCACTTT.

This sequence joins TRBV7-9 and TRBJ1-2, with 7 positions matching TRBD1. From germline, CDR1 is SEHNR and CDR2 FQNEAQ (reference sequence). V shed 5 bases and J 4 bases; nucleotides not matched to a gene: 10. The CDR3 runs 15 residues. This chain's CDR3 is CASSLTGKGVYGYTF. CDR3 in DNA: TGTGCCAGCAGCCTGACAGGGAAGGGCGTCTATGGCTACACCTTC.

The chain combines TRBV18 with TRBJ2-7, with D perhaps matching TRBD1 (5 bases). There are 15 residues in the CDR3. Trimming removed 3 bases at V and 2 bases at J, with 14 bases between. The germline CDR1 and CDR2 sequences are KGHSH and LQKENI. CDR3 sequence: CASSPQAGSTYEQYF. The CDR3 nucleotides read TGTGCCAGCTCACCCCAGGCAGGGTCGACCTACGAGCAGTACTTC.

The chain carries TRBV7-7 and TRBJ2-1, with TRBD2 identical over 8 bases. The V segment lost 5 bases and the J segment 0 bases; nucleotides outside the gene matches: 6. The length of the CDR3 is 16 residues. Germline CDR1 SSHAT, CDR2 FNYEAQ (reference sequence). The CDR3 spells CASSEIAGSSYNEQFF. CDR3 sequence (DNA): TGTGCCAGCAGCGAAATAGCGGGAAGCTCCTACAATGAGCAGTTCTTC.

The chain combines TRBV3-1 (or the pseudogene TRBV3-2) with TRBJ2-1; TRBD2 matches at 10 bases. This CDR3 has 16 amino acids. CDR1 and CDR2 from the germline V gene are LGHDT and YNNKEL (reference sequence). V dropped 4 bases and J dropped 7; count of bases not matched to a gene: 10. The chain's CDR3 is CASSLPSGGEGNEQFF. CDR3 coding DNA: TGTGCCAGCAGCCTACCTAGCGGGGGAGAGGGAAATGAGCAGTTCTTC.